This TCR beta chain emerged from a study of graft-versus-host responses after intestinal transplantation. In the study overall: Multivisceral, liver-intestinal, or isolated intestinal grafts went to recipients. Recipients across the board were started on anti-thymocyte globulin induction, then kept on tacrolimus and steroids for approximately three years. Study conclusions and caveats: Declining HvG levels early post-transplant were linked to peak circulating GvH clone levels. Detected in recipient marrow were GvH clones, some of which were first observed in ileum or blood.

Sequencing used immunoSEQ multiplex PCR; TCRdb keeps in-frame clones, though not all of them. The sample records 74,000 or so clones, 92% being singletons. CDR1 is SGDLS, CDR2 YYNGEE, per germline. The CDR3 sequence is 17 residues long. V lost 3 bases, J lost 0 bases, and 16 bases lay in between. In the case of this clone: Its antigen is unknown.

The sequence was collected from a human patient who received an intestinal transplant, so some T cells may come from the graft donor. This chain joins TRBV9 and TRBJ2-1; D might be TRBD1 or TRBD2, each matching 5 bases. Sample: PBMCs, taken 98 days after intestinal transplantation. CDR3 DNA sequence: TGTGCCAGCAGCGCAGGTCGGGGCGCCGGCTCCTACAATGAGCAGTTCTTC. Protein sequence: CASSAGRGAGSYNEQFF. The full variable domain, completed using reference TRBV9 and TRBJ2-1, is DSGVTQTPKHLITATGQRVTLRCSPRSGDLSVYWYQQSLDQGLQFLIQYYNGEERAKGNILERFSAQQFPDLHSELNLSSLELGDSALYFCASSAGRGAGSYNEQFFGPGTRLTVL.